Listed below are T cell receptor beta chains from one sample, sequenced in a study of cytomegalovirus exposure and HLA in healthy donors. Repertoires were generated with immunoSEQ multiplex PCR, while TCRdb's copy carries only in-frame clones and drops some. Of 150,000 to 200,000 clones in the sample, roughly 84% were seen once. The sequenced sample consisted of PBMCs. The receptors come from a man in his late teens or twenties in good health and CMV-seropositive. The CDR3 runs from the conserved cysteine through the conserved F or W. A D gene is named only where the DNA matches it firmly. The size field is filled for only some rows; it gives once, few, many or a size class.

size: NA
V: TRBV27
D: TRBD1
J: TRBJ2-2
DNA: TGTGCCAGCAGTTTCCGGACAGGCTCTAAAGGGGGGGAGCTGTTTTTT
CDR3: CASSFRTGSKGGELFF

size: NA
V: TRBV27
D: TRBD2
J: TRBJ2-7
DNA: TGTGCCAGCCGGACTAGCGGGGAGTACTACGAGCAGTACTTC
CDR3: CASRTSGEYYEQYF

size: NA
V: TRBV6-5
D: NA
J: TRBJ1-1
DNA: TGTGCCAGCAGTTACTCGAGGCCCACTGAAGCTTTCTTT
CDR3: CASSYSRPTEAFF

size: NA
V: TRBV27
D: NA
J: TRBJ2-3
DNA: TGTGCCAGCAGTTCCAGGGTGTCCCGGGCAACCACAGATACGCAGTATTTT
CDR3: CASSSRVSRATTDTQYF

size: NA
V: TRBV5-1
D: TRBD2
J: TRBJ2-5
DNA: TGCGCCAGCAGCTACGGACTAGCGGGAGAGACCCAGTACTTC
CDR3: CASSYGLAGETQYF

size: medium-sized
V: TRBV7-8
D: NA
J: TRBJ1-1
DNA: TGTGCCAGCAGCTTAGCTACTCCGAACACTGAAGCTTTCTTT
CDR3: CASSLATPNTEAFF

size: NA
V: TRBV19
D: NA
J: TRBJ2-3
DNA: TGTGCCAGTACCCCCGGTCCGGGATTAAGCACAGATACGCAGTATTTT
CDR3: CASTPGPGLSTDTQYF

size: NA
V: TRBV7-2
D: TRBD2
J: TRBJ2-3
DNA: TGTGCCAGCAGCTTAGCGGGAGGGCCTTCAGATACGCAGTATTTT
CDR3: CASSLAGGPSDTQYF

size: NA
V: TRBV19
D: NA
J: TRBJ1-2
DNA: TGTGCCAGTAGTATAGATCATGACAGCAACTATGGCTACACCTTC
CDR3: CASSIDHDSNYGYTF

size: NA
V: TRBV19
D: TRBD2
J: TRBJ2-7
DNA: TGTGCCAGTAGCCTACTAGCGGGTACTTCCTACGAGCAGTACTTC
CDR3: CASSLLAGTSYEQYF

size: NA
V: TRBV5-1
D: NA
J: TRBJ1-2
DNA: TGCGCCAGCAGCTTGGAGGGGAAATTTAGCTACACCTTC
CDR3: CASSLEGKFSYTF

size: few
V: TRBV30
D: TRBD1
J: TRBJ2-1
DNA: TGTGCCTGGAGTCGGGACAGCTCCTACAATGAGCAGTTCTTC
CDR3: CAWSRDSSYNEQFF

size: NA
V: TRBV30
D: TRBD1
J: TRBJ2-7
DNA: TGTGCCTGGAGTGGGCGACAGGGGGCCTACGAGCAGTACTTC
CDR3: CAWSGRQGAYEQYF

size: NA
V: TRBV9
D: TRBD1
J: TRBJ2-2
DNA: TGTGCCAGCAGCACCGGACAGGGGGCGTTCGGGGAGCTGTTTTTT
CDR3: CASSTGQGAFGELFF

size: NA
V: TRBV6-1
D: NA
J: TRBJ2-2
DNA: TGTGCCAGCGTGAGGGTCCCCGGGGAGCTGTTTTTT
CDR3: CASVRVPGELFF

size: NA
V: TRBV18
D: NA
J: TRBJ1-1
DNA: TGTGCCAGCTCACGCGGGGCTAACACTGAAGCTTTCTTT
CDR3: CASSRGANTEAFF

size: NA
V: TRBV7-9
D: TRBD2
J: TRBJ2-2
DNA: TGTGCCTCAGGAATAGCGGGAGCCGGGGAGCTGTTTTTT
CDR3: CASGIAGAGELFF

size: few
V: TRBV7-6
D: TRBD1
J: TRBJ1-2
DNA: TGTGCCAGCAGCCTAACAGGGGGCTATGGCTACACCTTC
CDR3: CASSLTGGYGYTF

size: NA
V: TRBV5-6
D: NA
J: TRBJ1-1
DNA: TGTGCCAGCAGCTTGGTGCGGGGGGCTGACACTGAAGCTTTCTTT
CDR3: CASSLVRGADTEAFF